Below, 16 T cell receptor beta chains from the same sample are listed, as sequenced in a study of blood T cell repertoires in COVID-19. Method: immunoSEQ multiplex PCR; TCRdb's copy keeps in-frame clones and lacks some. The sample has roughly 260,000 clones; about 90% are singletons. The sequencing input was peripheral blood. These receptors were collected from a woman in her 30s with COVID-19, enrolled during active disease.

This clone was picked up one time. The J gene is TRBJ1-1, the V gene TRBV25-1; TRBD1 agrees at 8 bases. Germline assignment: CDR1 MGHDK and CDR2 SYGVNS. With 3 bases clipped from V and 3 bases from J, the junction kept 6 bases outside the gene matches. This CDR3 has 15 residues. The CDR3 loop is CASSDPGQGDTEAFF. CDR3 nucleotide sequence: TGTGCCAGCAGTGACCCTGGACAGGGTGACACTGAAGCTTTCTTT.

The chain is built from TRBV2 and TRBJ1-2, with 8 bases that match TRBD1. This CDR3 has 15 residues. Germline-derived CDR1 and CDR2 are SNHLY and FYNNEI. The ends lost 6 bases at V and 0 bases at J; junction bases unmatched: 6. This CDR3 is CASRTGVGANYGYTF. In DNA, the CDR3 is TGTGCCAGCAGGACAGGGGTCGGGGCTAACTATGGCTACACCTTC. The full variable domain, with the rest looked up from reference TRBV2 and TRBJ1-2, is EPEVTQTPSHQVTQMGQEVILRCVPISNHLYFYWYRQILGQKVEFLVSFYNNEISEKSEIFDDQFSVERPDGSNFTLKIRSTKLEDSAMYFCASRTGVGANYGYTFGSGTRLTVV.

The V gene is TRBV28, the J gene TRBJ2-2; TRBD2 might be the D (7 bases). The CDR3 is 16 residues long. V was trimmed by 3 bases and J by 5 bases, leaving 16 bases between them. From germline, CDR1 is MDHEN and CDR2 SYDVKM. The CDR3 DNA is TGTGCCAGCAGTTTCTGGGGAGAGGGGGGGACCGGGGAGCTGTTTTTT. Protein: CASSFWGEGGTGELFF.

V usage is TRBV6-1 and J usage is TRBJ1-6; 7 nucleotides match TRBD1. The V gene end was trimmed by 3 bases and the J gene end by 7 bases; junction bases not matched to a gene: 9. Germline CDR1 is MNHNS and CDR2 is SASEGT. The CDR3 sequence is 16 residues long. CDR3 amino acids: CASSDYWDSTNSPLHF. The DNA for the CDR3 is TGTGCCAGCAGTGACTACTGGGACAGTACGAATTCACCCCTCCACTTT.

The DNA for the CDR3 is TGTGCCAGCTGTCGGGACAGAAGTTACAATGAGCAGTTCTTC. Amino acids: CASCRDRSYNEQFF. V is TRBV6-5 and J is TRBJ2-1, with TRBD1 matching over 7 bases. The CDR3 runs 14 residues. The germline V gene has CDR1 MNHEY and CDR2 SVGAGI. V was pared by 8 bases and J by 4 bases, with 8 bases of the junction left unmatched.

The CDR3 DNA reads as TGTGCCAGCAGCCGCCGGGACAGGAGTTACGAGCAGTACTTC. Translating it yields CASSRRDRSYEQYF. The chain carries TRBV7-2 and TRBJ2-7; 8 bases are shared with TRBD1. This CDR3 has 14 amino acids. The J segment lost 4 bases and the V segment lost 5 bases, leaving 7 bases of the junction unmatched. Germline V gives CDR1 SGHTA, CDR2 FQGNSA.

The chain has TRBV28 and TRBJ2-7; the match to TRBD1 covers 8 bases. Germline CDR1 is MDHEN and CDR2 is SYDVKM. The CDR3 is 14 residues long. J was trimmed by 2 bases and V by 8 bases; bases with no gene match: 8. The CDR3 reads CASQGASRPYEQYF. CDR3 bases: TGTGCCAGCCAGGGGGCCTCTCGCCCCTACGAGCAGTACTTC.

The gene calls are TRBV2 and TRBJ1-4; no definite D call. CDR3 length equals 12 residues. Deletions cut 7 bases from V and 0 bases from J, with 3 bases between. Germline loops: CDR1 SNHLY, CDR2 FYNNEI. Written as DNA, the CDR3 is TGTGCCAGCACCGCAACTAATGAAAAACTGTTTTTT. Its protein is CASTATNEKLFF.

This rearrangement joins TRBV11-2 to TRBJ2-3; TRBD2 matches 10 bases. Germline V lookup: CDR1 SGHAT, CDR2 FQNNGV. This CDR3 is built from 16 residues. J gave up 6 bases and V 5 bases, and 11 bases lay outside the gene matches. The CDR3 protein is CASSPLSGRVFDTQYF. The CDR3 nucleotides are TGTGCCAGCAGCCCGCTCAGCGGGAGGGTTTTTGATACGCAGTATTTT.

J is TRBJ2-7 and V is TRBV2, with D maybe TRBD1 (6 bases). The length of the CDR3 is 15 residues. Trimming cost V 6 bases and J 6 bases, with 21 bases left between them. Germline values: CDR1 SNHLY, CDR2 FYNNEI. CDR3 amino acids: CASRPPKGQSAEQYF. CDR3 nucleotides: TGTGCCAGCAGACCCCCTAAAGGACAGTCTGCCGAGCAGTACTTC.

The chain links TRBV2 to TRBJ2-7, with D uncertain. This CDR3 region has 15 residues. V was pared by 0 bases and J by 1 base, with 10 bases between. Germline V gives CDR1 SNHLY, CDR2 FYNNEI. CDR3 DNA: TGTGCCAGCAGTGAAGCGGGCCACGTATCCTACGAGCAGTACTTC. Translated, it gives CASSEAGHVSYEQYF.

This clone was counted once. The CDR3 DNA follows: TGTGCCAGCAGGCCTACGGTTCAAACGCAGTATTTT. Protein product: CASRPTVQTQYF. The chain joins TRBV12-3 or TRBV12-4 to TRBJ2-3; no reliable D call. V was cut by 6 bases and J by 9 bases, with 13 bases left in between. The CDR3 is 12 amino acids.

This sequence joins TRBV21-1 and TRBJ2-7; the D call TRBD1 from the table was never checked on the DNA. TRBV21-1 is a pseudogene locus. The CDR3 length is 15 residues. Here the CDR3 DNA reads TGTGCCAGCAGCAAAGCGCTTACAGATTCCTACGAGCAGTACTTC. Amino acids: CASSKALTDSYEQYF.

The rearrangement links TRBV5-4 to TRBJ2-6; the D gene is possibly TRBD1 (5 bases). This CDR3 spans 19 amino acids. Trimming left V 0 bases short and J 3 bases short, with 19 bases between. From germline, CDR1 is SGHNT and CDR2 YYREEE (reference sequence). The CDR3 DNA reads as TGTGCCAGCAGCTTGGTGGAATTGGGGCGCGGAGATGGGGCCAACGTCCTGACTTTC. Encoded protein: CASSLVELGRGDGANVLTF.

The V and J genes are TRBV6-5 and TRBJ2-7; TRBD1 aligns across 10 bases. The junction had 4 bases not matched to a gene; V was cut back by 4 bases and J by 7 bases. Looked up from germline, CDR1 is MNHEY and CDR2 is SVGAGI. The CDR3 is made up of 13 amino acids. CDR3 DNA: TGTGCCAGCAGTTGGGACAGGGGAACGGAGCAGTACTTC. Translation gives CASSWDRGTEQYF.

The CDR3 here is CASSTHGNQAPFSYEQYF. The CDR3 DNA follows: TGTGCCAGTAGTACCCACGGAAACCAGGCTCCTTTCTCCTACGAGCAGTACTTC. The J gene is TRBJ2-7, the V gene TRBV19, with no clear D. V shed 4 bases and J shed 0 bases, with 22 bases lying between them. Germline CDR1 is LNHDA and CDR2 is SQIVND (reference sequence). This CDR3 is built from 18 residues.